The rows below give T cell receptor beta chains drawn from one sample of a study of blood T cell repertoires in COVID-19. Generated by immunoSEQ multiplex PCR, the TCRdb table keeps only in-frame clones and is missing some. The sample carries 150,000 or so clones, around 90% recorded once. The sample consisted of peripheral blood. The origin of the receptors is a human donor in a cohort sampled during active COVID-19. The CDR3 runs from the conserved cysteine through the conserved F or W. D genes are given only for firm matches. A row's size may be missing; if present it is once, few, many or a size class.

>TRBJ2-3|TRBV3-1/TRBV3-2|NA|TRBD2
TGTGCCAGCAGCCAAGAGCCTTCTTTCAATCTAGCGGGAAGCGACACAGATACGCAGTATTTT
CASSQEPSFNLAGSDTDTQYF
>TRBJ2-3|TRBV9|NA|TRBD2
TGTGCCAGCAGCGTAGGCGCTAGCGGGGGACCCTCAGATACGCAGTATTTT
CASSVGASGGPSDTQYF
>TRBJ2-6|TRBV28|few|TRBD1
TGTGCCAGCAGTTCCGGGACAGGGACCCTCAAACCGCTCTCTGGGGCCAACGTCCTGACTTTC
CASSSGTGTLKPLSGANVLTF
>TRBJ1-3|TRBV13|NA|NA
TGTGCCAGCAGCCCAGCGCCGGGGTCAGGAAACACCATATATTTT
CASSPAPGSGNTIYF
>TRBJ2-7|TRBV18|NA|TRBD1
TGTGCCAGCTCAGAGGGACAGGGCACCTACGAGCAGTACTTC
CASSEGQGTYEQYF
>TRBJ1-2|TRBV3-1/TRBV3-2|NA|TRBD1
TGTGCCAGCAGCCCAACCCCGGACAGGGGTAGTGGCTACACCTTC
CASSPTPDRGSGYTF
>TRBJ2-7|TRBV9|once|NA
TGTGCCAGCAGCGTAGAGCCAGGGCCTACCCCCAGCGAGCAGTACTTC
CASSVEPGPTPSEQYF
>TRBJ2-7|TRBV18|NA|TRBD1
TGTGCCAGCTCATCACGGACAGGGAGCTCCTACGAGCAGTACTTC
CASSSRTGSSYEQYF
>TRBJ2-1|TRBV9|NA|TRBD2
TGTGCCAGCAGCGATCCCCCCGGGGGGATCAAAGGTGGAGAGCAGTTCTTC
CASSDPPGGIKGGEQFF
>TRBJ2-7|TRBV15|NA|NA
TGTGCCACCAGCAGAGATGTGAGCTACGAGCAGTACTTC
CATSRDVSYEQYF
>TRBJ1-1|TRBV3-1/TRBV3-2|few|NA
TGTGCCAGCAGCCAGGCGGCTGAAGCTTTCTTT
CASSQAAEAFF
>TRBJ1-1|TRBV10-1|few|NA
TGCGCCAGCAGTGATGGGCAGGTTAACACTGAAGCTTTCTTT
CASSDGQVNTEAFF
>TRBJ1-2|TRBV27|NA|NA
TGTGCCAGCAAGAGGGGGGGCGCCGGACCCTTAGGCTATGGCTACACCTTC
CASKRGGAGPLGYGYTF
>TRBJ2-7|TRBV27|NA|NA
TGTGCCAGCAGTTCCAAGTTATCAGAGGCGCATCAGTACTTC
CASSSKLSEAHQYF